This TCR beta chain was sequenced for a study of blood T cell repertoires in COVID-19. Study in general: Nucleic acid was either cDNA or gDNA, and it came from T cells, B-cell-depleted T cells, or PBMCs.

This CDR3 spans 13 amino acids. Looked up from germline, CDR1 is SQVTM and CDR2 is ANQGSEA. V trimming: 5 bases; J trimming: 6 bases; junction bases outside the gene matches: 6. Data came from immunoSEQ multiplex PCR; TCRdb stores just in-frame clones and leaves some out. The sample consists of about 240,000 clones, around 80% of them appearing once. The origin of this receptor is a woman between 18 and 29 years old with acute or convalescent COVID-19. The specimen was peripheral blood. This chain uses TRBV29-1 with TRBJ1-2; 10 bases match TRBD1. CDR3 amino acids: CSVTGQGEDGYTF. The CDR3 nucleotides read TGCAGCGTTACAGGACAGGGGGAGGATGGCTACACCTTC.